This is a list of T cell receptor beta chains from one sample in a study of cytomegalovirus exposure and HLA in healthy donors. TCRdb keeps only in-frame clones here, not all; method: immunoSEQ multiplex PCR. Of about 160,000 clones detected, about 75% appear once; the ten largest clones hold about 2%. The sequenced sample consisted of PBMCs. The receptor source for this set is a female donor in good health and CMV-seronegative. CDR3s leave out the opening cysteine and the closing phenylalanine or tryptophan. D genes are given only for firm matches.

ASSRQGYGYT | TRBJ1-2 | TRBV14 | TRBD1
ASSFTGLEAF | TRBJ1-1 | TRBV7-2 | -
ASSSSFGNQPQH | TRBJ1-5 | TRBV7-9 | -
ASSLGGEETQY | TRBJ2-5 | TRBV5-1 | -
ASSPRRRGWYEQY | TRBJ2-7 | TRBV4-1 | TRBD1
ASSPGWQNANEQY | TRBJ2-7 | TRBV5-4 | -
ASSPTPGQEGSGSYEQY | TRBJ2-7 | TRBV7-9 | -
ASSSKPSSGTASYEQY | TRBJ2-7 | TRBV5-1 | TRBD1
ASSVGPRGTDTQY | TRBJ2-3 | TRBV9 | -
ASSEVLAGYNEQF | TRBJ2-1 | TRBV10-1 | TRBD2
ASSLGQLYEQY | TRBJ2-7 | TRBV5-4 | -
ASSYVTGMNTEAF | TRBJ1-1 | TRBV6-6 | TRBD1
ASSEGGQLEAF | TRBJ1-1 | TRBV6-1 | TRBD1
ASSYIPLTGNTEAF | TRBJ1-1 | TRBV5-1 | -
ASSYLIPGSGNTIY | TRBJ1-3 | TRBV6-5 | -
ASSYSRSPLH | TRBJ1-6 | TRBV6-5 | -
ASSLLAGGISDTDTQY | TRBJ2-3 | TRBV7-2 | TRBD2
ASSSFTGGNTEAF | TRBJ1-1 | TRBV27 | TRBD1
ASSPIPRTGLSTDTQY | TRBJ2-3 | TRBV28 | TRBD1
AWSVSDEKLF | TRBJ1-4 | TRBV30 | -
ASSLLAGPPYEQY | TRBJ2-7 | TRBV6-5 | TRBD2
ASSFWGGMLNYGYT | TRBJ1-2 | TRBV5-6 | -
ASSLQDLTEAF | TRBJ1-1 | TRBV7-9 | -
ASSPASVPDTQY | TRBJ2-3 | TRBV18 | -
GAGHGLAGGVDTQY | TRBJ2-3 | TRBV30 | TRBD2
ASSLPGFPNTEAF | TRBJ1-1 | TRBV11-2 | -
ASRKRDLGQVTEAF | TRBJ1-1 | TRBV6-6 | TRBD1
ASSLSGQGYGYT | TRBJ1-2 | TRBV7-3 | TRBD1
ASSMDSAEQY | TRBJ2-7 | TRBV2 | -
ASSITGQGYGYT | TRBJ1-2 | TRBV19 | -
ASGLGTYTDTQY | TRBJ2-3 | TRBV12-5 | -
ASSPREGNNYGYT | TRBJ1-2 | TRBV9 | -